This TCR beta chain stems from a study of neurological immune-mediated disorders. This clonotype came up many times. What it binds is unknown. Whole-study findings and limits: Expanded clones shared no identical CDR3 amino acid sequences across subjects, which suggested private TCR-beta repertoires in all groups. While HTLV-1-associated myelopathy showed the greatest TCR clonal expansion, multiple sclerosis showed the least, falling below healthy controls.

The V and J ends lost 0 bases and 6 bases, in that order; junction bases with no gene match: 6. The CDR3 sequence is 15 residues long. In germline, CDR1 is SGHRS, CDR2 YFSETQ. 5'RACE with 10-nucleotide random UMIs generated the cDNA. The yield of each sequencing run was over 180 million TCR-beta sequences from 15-18 subjects. TCRdb called the 5' RACE reads again in MiXCR, with one record for every CDR3 protein. The sample lists roughly 23,000 distinct CDR3 sequences, more than 9% occurring once. Material for sequencing was PBMCs. The clonotype was recovered from a woman in her fifties or sixties with HTLV-1-associated myelopathy (HAM/TSP). V gene TRBV5-1 combines with J gene TRBJ2-3; 8 nucleotides agree with TRBD2. CDR3 DNA: TGCGCCAGCAGCTTGGACGGGGGGGCGGTCGATACGCAGTATTTT. It translates to CASSLDGGAVDTQYF.